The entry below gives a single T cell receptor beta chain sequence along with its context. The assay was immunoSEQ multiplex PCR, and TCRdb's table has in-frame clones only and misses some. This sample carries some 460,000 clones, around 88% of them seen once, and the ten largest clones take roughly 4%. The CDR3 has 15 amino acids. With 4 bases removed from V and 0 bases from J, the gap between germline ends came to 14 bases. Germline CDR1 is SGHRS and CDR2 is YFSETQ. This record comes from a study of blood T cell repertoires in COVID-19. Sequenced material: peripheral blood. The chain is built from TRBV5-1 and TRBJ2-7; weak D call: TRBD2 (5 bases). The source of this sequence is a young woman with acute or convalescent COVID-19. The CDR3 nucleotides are TGCGCCAGCAGCGAAAAGGACGCGGGCTCCTACGAGCAGTACTTC. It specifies CASSEKDAGSYEQYF.